This T cell receptor (beta chain) was sequenced in a study of blood T cell repertoires in COVID-19. Study background: Some COVID-19 samples were acute and others convalescent; all came from the United States, Italy and Spain. Sample material is recorded as cDNA or gDNA derived from T cells, B-cell-depleted T cells, or PBMCs.

Original processing notes: Estimation of nucleated cell counts relied on the amplification of reference gene primers. Sequencing used immunoSEQ multiplex PCR; TCRdb keeps in-frame clones, though not all of them. The V and J calls and the clone size are those of that table, but D and trimming were determined from the DNA. The profile covers some 100,000 clones, with more than 65% appearing a single time and 4.4% taken by the ten largest. V shed 0 bases and J 2 bases; nucleotides not matched to a gene: 3. From germline, CDR1 is MNHEY and CDR2 SVGEGT. The CDR3 has 15 amino acids. J is TRBJ2-7 and V is TRBV6-2 or TRBV6-3; 8 bases fit TRBD1. The sequence derives from a man between 60 and 75 years old with acute or convalescent COVID-19. Source material: peripheral blood. CDR3 bases: TGTGCCAGCAGTTACTCCGGGACAGGTACCTACGAGCAGTACTTC. Translated, it gives CASSYSGTGTYEQYF.